Given below is one T cell receptor beta chain in context. Its specificity is unknown. The sample comes from a study of cytomegalovirus exposure and HLA in healthy donors. Findings of the study overall: Under in vitro conditions, a few CMV-associated chains were confirmed as specific for CMV antigens.

Primers for the PCR totalled 60 Vbeta and 13 Jbeta. Original handling: Later, roughly 80 million unique TCR beta chains were counted in an analysis, and some 11 million of them were shared. Generated by immunoSEQ multiplex PCR, the TCRdb table keeps only in-frame clones and is missing some. V, J and clone size are those of that table, while D and trimming were read from the DNA. Here the sample spans 110,000 to 150,000 clones, 60% to 85% being singletons. In germline, CDR1 is SGHNT, CDR2 YYREEE (reference sequence). The junction had 6 bases not matched to a gene; V was cut back by 4 bases and J by 5 bases. CDR3 length equals 15 residues.

Sequencing input: PBMCs. This TCR was sampled from a man aged 18 to 29 in good health and CMV-seronegative. The chain links TRBV5-4 to TRBJ2-5; TRBD2 matches 12 bases. The CDR3 reads CASSPGLAGRETQYF. CDR3 nucleotides: TGTGCCAGCAGCCCCGGACTAGCGGGAAGGGAGACCCAGTACTTC.